This paragraph reports one T cell receptor beta chain. These data originate in a study of blood T cell repertoires in COVID-19. Clones were read by immunoSEQ multiplex PCR, and TCRdb kept only the in-frame ones, dropping some. The data hold roughly 330,000 clones, with roughly 90% observed a single time. Germline-derived CDR1 and CDR2 are SGHDT and YYEEEE. The V end was cut by 2 bases, the J end by 1 base, with 6 bases between. The CDR3 is 13 residues long. The receptor was derived from a man between 18 and 29 years old who had recovered from COVID-19. The sequenced sample was peripheral blood. The V gene is TRBV5-6, the J gene TRBJ1-1; no clear D gene. The CDR3 is CASSLRENTEAFF. The CDR3 nucleotides are TGTGCCAGCAGCTTACGGGAGAACACTGAAGCTTTCTTT.